Below, 7 T cell receptor beta chains from the same sample are listed, as sequenced in a study of T cell clusters in autoimmune cytopenias. TRB was amplified by touch-down multiplex PCR, primer pools A and B combined. TCRdb re-called the multiplex PCR reads and catalogs CDR3 proteins one per entry, DNA excluded. With around 9,700 distinct CDR3 sequences in the sample, the ten largest clones hold 30% to 40%. Each sample's input was 250 ng genomic DNA, 38,000 or so genome equivalents. This same sample was also part of a study on T cell repertoires in aging, cancer and after chemotherapy.

The sequencing sample was made of peripheral blood. The source is a human donor in good health.

This chain links TRBV12-3 or TRBV12-4 with TRBJ2-1; TCRdb designates TRBD2, a call that cannot be tested without DNA. The CDR3 length is 17 residues. CDR3: CASSPRPTSGSYNEQFF.

The chain employs TRBV27 and TRBJ2-2. Germline-derived CDR1 and CDR2 are MNHEY and SMNVEV (reference sequence). The CDR3 spans 14 residues. This CDR3 reads CASTFWGGTGELFF.

The chain is built from TRBV13 and TRBJ2-5; TCRdb outputs TRBD1, but without DNA this stays unchecked. There are 14 residues in the CDR3. From germline, CDR1 is PRHDT and CDR2 FYEKMQ (reference sequence). CDR3 sequence reads: CASSGPGLGETQYF. The whole variable domain, filled in from reference TRBV13 and TRBJ2-5, reads AAGVIQSPRHLIKEKRETATLKCYPIPRHDTVYWYQQGPGQDPQFLISFYEKMQSDKGSIPDRFSAQQFSDYHSELNMSSLELGDSALYFCASSGPGLGETQYFGPGTRLLVL.

The genes are TRBV14 and TRBJ1-6; TCRdb selects TRBD1, and the lack of DNA leaves this call unchecked. CDR3 size: 15 residues. Germline assignment: CDR1 SGHDN and CDR2 FVKESK. The CDR3 region is CASSQEGQPNSPLHF.

This CDR3 reads CASSILPIGGKLFF. The V and J genes are TRBV19 and TRBJ1-4; the D call from TCRdb, TRBD1, cannot be confirmed without DNA. The germline gives CDR1 LNHDA, CDR2 SQIVND (reference sequence). CDR3 length equals 14 residues.

J is TRBJ2-1 and V is TRBV15; TCRdb indicates TRBD2, and absent DNA this call remains unverified. The CDR3 extends over 16 amino acids. Germline lookup yields CDR1 LNHNV and CDR2 YYDKDF (reference sequence). The CDR3 region is CATSRGTSGRYNEQFF. The variable domain in full, completed from reference TRBV15 and TRBJ2-1, reads DAMVIQNPRYQVTQFGKPVTLSCSQTLNHNVMYWYQQKSSQAPKLLFHYYDKDFNNEADTPDNFQSRRPNTSFCFLDIRSPGLGDTAMYLCATSRGTSGRYNEQFFGPGTRLTVL.

The chain combines TRBV15 with TRBJ1-5; there is no DNA to check the TCRdb D call of TRBD1. The CDR3 runs 14 residues. Germline values: CDR1 LNHNV, CDR2 YYDKDF (reference sequence). CDR3: CATSGGQGAQPQHF.